These 8 T cell receptor beta chains share one sample of origin, sequenced in a study of Graves' ophthalmopathy and Graves' hyperthyroidism. Amplification targeted the TCR beta CDR3 regions, with RNA transcripts as the source material. Scientists carried out first-round RT-PCR using HTBI primers and then a second-round multiplex PCR. TCRdb reprocessed the multiplex PCR reads via MiXCR and lists one record per CDR3 protein. This table has some 750,000 distinct CDR3 sequences, roughly 40% appearing once. Source material: peripheral blood. The receptors stem from an adult man with Graves' ophthalmopathy.

The rearrangement uses TRBV4-3 and TRBJ1-4, with D unresolved. Between the trimmed V and J ends, which lost 1 base and 7 bases, there was a span of 13 bases. CDR1 is LGHNA, CDR2 YSLEER, per germline. CDR3 size: 15 residues. CDR3 region: CASSQAVMMSEKLFF. The CDR3 DNA reads as TGCGCCAGCAGCCAAGCTGTTATGATGTCTGAAAAACTGTTTTTT.

The chain is built from TRBV4-2 and TRBJ2-7; no reliable D call. V was pared by 1 base and J by 3 bases, with 10 bases between. Germline loops: CDR1 LGHNA, CDR2 YNFKEQ. The CDR3 contains 14 residues. CDR3 residues: CASSQVGSNYEQYF. CDR3 coding DNA: TGTGCCAGCAGCCAAGTAGGGTCGAACTACGAGCAGTACTTC.

With respect to this clonotype: A read error may produce the germline difference seen at one junction end. The V and J genes are TRBV2 and TRBJ2-7; 7 bases are a match to TRBD2. The CDR3 covers 13 residues. The germline V gene has CDR1 SNHLY and CDR2 FYNNEI. The CDR3 protein is CATIRRGGYGQYF. The CDR3 DNA reads as TGTGCCACTATACGCCGCGGGGGATACGGGCAGTACTTC.

On this clonotype: A much larger clone differs by one base, so this may be a read error. The CDR3 bases are TGTGCCAGCAGCCAAGATAGCGGGGGGGCGTTGCGGACCCAGTACTTC. It specifies CASSQDSGGALRTQYF. The chain employs TRBV11-2 and TRBJ2-5; 11 bases map to TRBD2. The V segment lost 5 bases and the J segment 7 bases; nucleotides outside the gene matches: 12. CDR1 SGHAT and CDR2 FQNNGV come from the germline V gene. The CDR3 runs to 16 residues.

This clonotype was detected a few times. The J gene is TRBJ1-1, the V gene TRBV7-2; a possible D gene is TRBD1 (6 bases). V dropped 6 bases and J dropped 5 bases, with 19 bases sitting between them. This CDR3 is built from 15 residues. Germline CDR1 reads SGHTA; CDR2 reads FQGNSA. The CDR3 region is CASSAPGGGGTEAFF. The DNA of the CDR3 is TGTGCCAGCAGTGCCCCTGGGGGGGGCGGGACTGAAGCTTTCTTT.

This clonotype was seen many times. The CDR3 nucleotides read TGTGCCAGCAGTGATAACGGGAACACTGAAGCTTTCTTT. Amino acids: CASSDNGNTEAFF. The chain carries TRBV25-1 and TRBJ1-1, with no clear D. Germline-derived CDR1 and CDR2 are MGHDK and SYGVNS. The CDR3 has 13 amino acids. The V and J ends lost 3 bases and 1 base respectively, with 6 bases between them.

This clonotype turned up a few times. The genes are TRBV12-3 or TRBV12-4 and TRBJ2-5, with 8 bases that match TRBD1. This CDR3 region has 15 residues. The V and J ends lost 5 bases and 3 bases, in that order; junction bases with no gene match: 8. CDR3: CASSETGQGKETQYF. The DNA of the CDR3 is TGTGCCAGCAGTGAGACCGGACAGGGCAAAGAGACCCAGTACTTC.

The V call is TRBV25-1, the J call TRBJ1-6, with TRBD1 matching 7 bases. This CDR3 region has 15 residues. Per the germline V gene, CDR1 is MGHDK and CDR2 is SYGVNS. Trimming cost V 11 bases and J 7 bases; bases outside gene matches: 14. CDR3: CAWTGRTGPNSPLHF. The CDR3, as DNA: TGTGCCTGGACTGGGAGGACAGGACCGAATTCACCCCTCCACTTT. Complete variable domain (other parts from reference TRBV25-1 and TRBJ1-6): EADIYQTPRYLVIGTGKKITLECSQTMGHDKMYWYQQDPGMELHLIHYSYGVNSTEKGDLSSESTVSRIRTEHFPLTLESARPSHTSQYLCAWTGRTGPNSPLHFGNGTRLTVT.